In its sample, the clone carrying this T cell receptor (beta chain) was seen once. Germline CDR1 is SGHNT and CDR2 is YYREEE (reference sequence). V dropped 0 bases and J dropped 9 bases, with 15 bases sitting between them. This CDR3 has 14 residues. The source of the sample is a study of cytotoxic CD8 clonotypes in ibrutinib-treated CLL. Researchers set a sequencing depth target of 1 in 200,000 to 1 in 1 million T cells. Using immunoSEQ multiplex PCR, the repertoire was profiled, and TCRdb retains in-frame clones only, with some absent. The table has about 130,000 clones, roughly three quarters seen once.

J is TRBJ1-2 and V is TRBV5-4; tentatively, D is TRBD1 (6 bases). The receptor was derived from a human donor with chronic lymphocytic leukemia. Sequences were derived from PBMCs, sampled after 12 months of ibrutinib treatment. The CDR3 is CASSLGRGLESYTF. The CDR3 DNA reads TGTGCCAGCAGCTTGGGCAGGGGACTTGAGAGCTACACCTTC.